This T cell receptor beta chain was obtained from a study of blood T cell repertoires in COVID-19. Looking at the study overall: PBMCs, B-cell-depleted T cells, or T cells provided the cDNA or gDNA that made up the material.

A single count supports this clone. Germline V CDR1 and CDR2: MNHEY, SVGAGI. The CDR3 is made up of 15 amino acids. After removal of 8 bases from V and 0 bases from J, the junction contained 6 bases not matched to a gene. The data were produced by immunoSEQ multiplex PCR, yet TCRdb's version contains in-frame clones alone and is incomplete. Of about 270,000 clones in the sample, approximately 90% were seen once. The TCR sequence derives from a woman aged 25 to 39 with acute COVID-19. The sequenced material came from PBMCs or T cells enriched from blood (not recorded which). This rearrangement joins TRBV6-5 to TRBJ1-2; 10 bases align to TRBD1. CDR3 coding DNA: TGTGCCAGCCTCCGGGACAGGGGAGCTAACTATGGCTACACCTTC. Translating it yields CASLRDRGANYGYTF.